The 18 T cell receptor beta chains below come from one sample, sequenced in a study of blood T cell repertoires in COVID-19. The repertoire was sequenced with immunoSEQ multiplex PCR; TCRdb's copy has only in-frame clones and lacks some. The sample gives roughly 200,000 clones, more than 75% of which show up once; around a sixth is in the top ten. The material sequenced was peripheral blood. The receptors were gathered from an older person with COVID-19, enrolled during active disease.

DNA for the CDR3: TGCGCCAGCAGCGTCAACCAGGCAACCGGGGAGCTGTTTTTT. The encoded protein is CASSVNQATGELFF. This chain links TRBV5-1 with TRBJ2-2, with D unresolved. Germline CDR1 and CDR2: SGHRS and YFSETQ. This CDR3 comprises 14 residues. V was clipped by 4 bases and J by 5 bases, with 12 bases between them. Drawing the rest from reference TRBV5-1 and TRBJ2-2, the complete variable domain is KAGVTQTPRYLIKTRGQQVTLSCSPISGHRSVSWYQQTPGQGLQFLFEYFSETQRNKGNFPGRFSGRQFSNSRSEMNVSTLELGDSALYLCASSVNQATGELFFGEGSRLTVL.

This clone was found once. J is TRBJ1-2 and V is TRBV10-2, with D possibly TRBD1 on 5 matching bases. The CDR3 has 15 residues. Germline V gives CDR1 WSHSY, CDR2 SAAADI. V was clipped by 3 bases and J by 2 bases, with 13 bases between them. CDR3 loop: CASSDDRSFNYGYTF. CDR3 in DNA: TGCGCCAGCAGTGATGACAGATCCTTCAACTATGGCTACACCTTC.

CDR3 sequence: CASSLVWDRVNGYTF. CDR3 coding DNA: TGTGCCAGCAGCTTAGTGTGGGACAGGGTTAATGGCTACACCTTC. The V and J genes are TRBV7-2 and TRBJ1-2; 9 bases align to TRBD1. Per the germline V gene, CDR1 is SGHTA and CDR2 is FQGNSA. The CDR3 consists of 15 residues. J lost 6 bases, V lost 1 base, and 6 bases had no gene match.

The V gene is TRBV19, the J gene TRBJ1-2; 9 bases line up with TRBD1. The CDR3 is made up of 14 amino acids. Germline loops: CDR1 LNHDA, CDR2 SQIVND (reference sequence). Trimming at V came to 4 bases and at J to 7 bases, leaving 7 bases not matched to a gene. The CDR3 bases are TGTGCCAGTAGTACGCCGGACAGGGGTGGTGGCTACACCTTC. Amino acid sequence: CASSTPDRGGGYTF.

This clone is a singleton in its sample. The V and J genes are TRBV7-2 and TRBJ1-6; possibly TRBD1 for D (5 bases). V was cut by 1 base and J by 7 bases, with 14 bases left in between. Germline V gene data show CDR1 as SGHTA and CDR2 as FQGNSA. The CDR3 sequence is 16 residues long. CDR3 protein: CASSLEAGLVNSPLHF. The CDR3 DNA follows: TGTGCCAGCAGCTTAGAGGCAGGGCTGGTGAATTCACCCCTCCACTTT.

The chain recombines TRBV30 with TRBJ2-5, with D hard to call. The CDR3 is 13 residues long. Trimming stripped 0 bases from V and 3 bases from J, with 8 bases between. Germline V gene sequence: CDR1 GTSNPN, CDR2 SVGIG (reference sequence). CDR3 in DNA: TGTGCCTGGAGTGTGGGCAAAAAAGAGACCCAGTACTTC. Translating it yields CAWSVGKKETQYF.

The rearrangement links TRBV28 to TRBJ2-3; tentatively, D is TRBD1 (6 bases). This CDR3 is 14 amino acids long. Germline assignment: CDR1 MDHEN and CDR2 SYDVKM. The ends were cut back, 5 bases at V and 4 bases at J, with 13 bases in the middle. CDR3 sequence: CASSVTGIADTQYF. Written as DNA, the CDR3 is TGTGCCAGCAGTGTAACAGGGATTGCAGATACGCAGTATTTT. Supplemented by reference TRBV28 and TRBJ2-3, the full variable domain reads DVKVTQSSRYLVKRTGEKVFLECVQDMDHENMFWYRQDPGLGLRLIYFSYDVKMKEKGDIPEGYSVSREKKERFSLILESASTNQTSMYLCASSVTGIADTQYFGPGTRLTVL.

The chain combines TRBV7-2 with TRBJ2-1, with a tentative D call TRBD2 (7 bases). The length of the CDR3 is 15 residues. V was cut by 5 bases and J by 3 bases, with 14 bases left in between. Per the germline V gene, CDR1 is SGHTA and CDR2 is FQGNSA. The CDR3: CASSRGGGRYNEQFF. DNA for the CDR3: TGTGCCAGCAGCAGGGGGGGCGGCCGCTACAATGAGCAGTTCTTC. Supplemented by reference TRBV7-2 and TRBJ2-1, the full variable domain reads GAGVSQSPSNKVTEKGKDVELRCDPISGHTALYWYRQSLGQGLEFLIYFQGNSAPDKSGLPSDRFSAERTGGSVSTLTIQRTQQEDSAVYLCASSRGGGRYNEQFFGPGTRLTVL.

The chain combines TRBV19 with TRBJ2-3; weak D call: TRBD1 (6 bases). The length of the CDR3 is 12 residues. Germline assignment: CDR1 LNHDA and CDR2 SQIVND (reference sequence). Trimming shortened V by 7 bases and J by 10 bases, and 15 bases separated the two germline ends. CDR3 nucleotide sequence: TGTGCCAGTATTCTTTCAGGGGATCCGCAGTATTTT. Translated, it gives CASILSGDPQYF.

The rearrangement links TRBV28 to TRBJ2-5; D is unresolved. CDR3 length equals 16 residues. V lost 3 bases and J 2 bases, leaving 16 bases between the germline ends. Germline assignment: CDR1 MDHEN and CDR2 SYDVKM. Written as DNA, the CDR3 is TGTGCCAGCAGTTTCGATCCGCGACTCCGTCAAGAGACCCAGTACTTC. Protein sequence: CASSFDPRLRQETQYF. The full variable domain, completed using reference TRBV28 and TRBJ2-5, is DVKVTQSSRYLVKRTGEKVFLECVQDMDHENMFWYRQDPGLGLRLIYFSYDVKMKEKGDIPEGYSVSREKKERFSLILESASTNQTSMYLCASSFDPRLRQETQYFGPGTRLLVL.

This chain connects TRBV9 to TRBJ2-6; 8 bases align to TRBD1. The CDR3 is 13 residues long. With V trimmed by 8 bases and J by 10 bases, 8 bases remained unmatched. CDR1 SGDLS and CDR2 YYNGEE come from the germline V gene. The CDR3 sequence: CASSKQGVNVLTF. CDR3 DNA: TGTGCCAGTAGCAAACAGGGGGTTAACGTCCTGACTTTC.

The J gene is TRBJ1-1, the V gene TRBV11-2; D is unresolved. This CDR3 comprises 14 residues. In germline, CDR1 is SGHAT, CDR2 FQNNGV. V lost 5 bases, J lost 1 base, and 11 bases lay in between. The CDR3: CASSQFSENTEAFF. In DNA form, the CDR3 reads TGTGCCAGCAGCCAATTCTCAGAGAACACTGAAGCTTTCTTT.

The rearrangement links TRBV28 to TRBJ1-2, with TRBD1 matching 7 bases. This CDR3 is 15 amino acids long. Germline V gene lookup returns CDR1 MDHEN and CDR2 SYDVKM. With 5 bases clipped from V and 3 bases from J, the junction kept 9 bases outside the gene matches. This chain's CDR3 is CASSLGTVTDYGYTF. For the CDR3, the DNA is TGTGCCAGCAGTCTAGGGACAGTAACTGACTATGGCTACACCTTC.

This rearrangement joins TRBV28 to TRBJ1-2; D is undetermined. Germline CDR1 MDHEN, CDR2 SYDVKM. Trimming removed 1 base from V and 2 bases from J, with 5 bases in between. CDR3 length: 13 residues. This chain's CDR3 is CASSLSGNYGYTF. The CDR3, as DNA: TGTGCCAGCAGTTTATCGGGGAACTATGGCTACACCTTC.

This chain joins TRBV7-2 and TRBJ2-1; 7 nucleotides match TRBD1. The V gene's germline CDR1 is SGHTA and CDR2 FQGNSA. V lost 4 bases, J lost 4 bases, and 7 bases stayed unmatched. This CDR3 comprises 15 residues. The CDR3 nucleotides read TGTGCCAGCAGCTCCAGCCCAGGGGGATACAATGAGCAGTTCTTC. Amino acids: CASSSSPGGYNEQFF.

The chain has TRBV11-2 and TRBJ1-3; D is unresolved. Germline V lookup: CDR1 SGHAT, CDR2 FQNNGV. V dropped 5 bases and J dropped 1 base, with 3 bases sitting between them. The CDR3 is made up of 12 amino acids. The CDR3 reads CASSQSGNTIYF. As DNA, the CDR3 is TGTGCCAGCAGCCAATCTGGAAACACCATATATTTT.

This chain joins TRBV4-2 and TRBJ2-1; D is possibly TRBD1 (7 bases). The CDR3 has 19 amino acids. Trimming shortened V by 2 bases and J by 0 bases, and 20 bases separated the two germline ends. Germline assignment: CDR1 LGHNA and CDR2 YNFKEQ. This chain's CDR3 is CASSQTRGALTFSYNEQFF. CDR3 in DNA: TGTGCCAGCAGCCAAACCAGGGGGGCATTGACCTTCTCCTACAATGAGCAGTTCTTC.

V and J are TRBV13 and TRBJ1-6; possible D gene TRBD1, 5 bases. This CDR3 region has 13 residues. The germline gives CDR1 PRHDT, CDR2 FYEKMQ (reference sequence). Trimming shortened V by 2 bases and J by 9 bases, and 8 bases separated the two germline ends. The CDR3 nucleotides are TGTGCCAGCAGCTTAACAGGTAGTTCACCCCTCCACTTT. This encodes CASSLTGSSPLHF.